Below are 2 T cell receptor beta chains sequenced from a single sample in a study of shared clonotypes between healthy human individuals. Data came from immunoSEQ multiplex PCR; TCRdb stores just in-frame clones and leaves some out. Here the sample spans some 490,000 clones, around 73% being singletons. The specimen sequenced was PBMCs. These receptor sequences come from a woman aged 40 to 55 in good health. Some clones in this sample may be carry-over from other donors' samples.

This chain links TRBV6-1 with TRBJ1-1, with D maybe TRBD1 (6 bases). Trimming took 5 bases from V and 2 from J, leaving 15 bases between them. Germline loops: CDR1 MNHNS, CDR2 SASEGT. The CDR3 consists of 15 residues. The DNA of the CDR3 is TGTGCCAGCAGTTGGACGGACAGCCCCAACACTGAAGCTTTCTTT. This encodes CASSWTDSPNTEAFF.

With respect to this clone: A read error likely explains this, since a far larger clone differs by one base. The chain carries TRBV19 and TRBJ2-7; TRBD1 aligns across 8 bases. Losses at the gene ends were 4 bases for V and 6 bases for J; bases not matched to a gene: 11. Germline-derived CDR1 and CDR2 are LNHDA and SQIVND (reference sequence). The CDR3 consists of 15 residues. CDR3 in amino acids: CASSKASGGAGEQYF. CDR3 DNA sequence: TGTGCCAGTAGTAAAGCATCAGGGGGCGCGGGCGAGCAGTACTTC.